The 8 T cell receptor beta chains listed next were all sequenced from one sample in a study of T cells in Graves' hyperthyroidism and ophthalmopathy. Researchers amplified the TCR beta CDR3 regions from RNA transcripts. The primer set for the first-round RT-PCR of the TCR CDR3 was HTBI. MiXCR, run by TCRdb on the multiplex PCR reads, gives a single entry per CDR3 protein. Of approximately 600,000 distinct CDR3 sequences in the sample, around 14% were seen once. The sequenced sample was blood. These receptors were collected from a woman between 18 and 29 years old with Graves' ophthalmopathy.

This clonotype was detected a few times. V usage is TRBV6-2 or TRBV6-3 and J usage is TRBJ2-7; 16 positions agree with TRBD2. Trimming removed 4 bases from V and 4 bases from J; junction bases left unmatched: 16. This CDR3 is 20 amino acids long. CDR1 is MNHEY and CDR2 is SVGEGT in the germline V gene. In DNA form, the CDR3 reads TGTGCCAGCAGTTTGCGACACCTGGGACTAGCGGGAGGGCCTATGTACGAGCAGTACTTC. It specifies CASSLRHLGLAGGPMYEQYF.

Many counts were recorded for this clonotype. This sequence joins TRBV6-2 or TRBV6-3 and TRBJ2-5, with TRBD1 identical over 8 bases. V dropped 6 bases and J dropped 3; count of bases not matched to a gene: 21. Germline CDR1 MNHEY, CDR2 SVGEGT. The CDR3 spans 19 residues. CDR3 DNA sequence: TGTGCCAGCAGCTACGCCGGGACAGGTTCATCGATATTCAAAGAGACCCAGTACTTC. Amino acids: CASSYAGTGSSIFKETQYF.

This chain's CDR3 is CAISPGQGRNEQYF. CDR3 coding DNA: TGTGCCATCAGCCCGGGACAGGGGCGAAACGAGCAGTACTTC. The chain links TRBV10-3 to TRBJ2-7, with TRBD1 matching over 10 bases. CDR3 length: 14 residues. J gave up 5 bases and V 6 bases, and 7 bases lay outside the gene matches. Germline lookup yields CDR1 ENHRY and CDR2 SYGVKD.

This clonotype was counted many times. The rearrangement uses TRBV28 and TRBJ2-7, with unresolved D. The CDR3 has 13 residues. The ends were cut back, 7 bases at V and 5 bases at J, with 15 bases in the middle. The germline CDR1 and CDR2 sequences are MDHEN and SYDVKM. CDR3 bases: TGTGCCAGCACTAGGAAGACCTGGAACGAGCAGTACTTC. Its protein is CASTRKTWNEQYF.

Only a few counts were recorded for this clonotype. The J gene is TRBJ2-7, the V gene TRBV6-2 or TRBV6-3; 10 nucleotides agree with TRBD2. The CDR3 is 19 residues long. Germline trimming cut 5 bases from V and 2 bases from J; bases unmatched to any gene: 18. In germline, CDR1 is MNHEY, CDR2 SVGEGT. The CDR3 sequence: CASSNPSPRIAGGTYEQYF. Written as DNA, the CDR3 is TGTGCCAGCAGTAACCCATCCCCCCGAATAGCGGGAGGAACCTACGAGCAGTACTTC.

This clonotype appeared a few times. The CDR3 DNA sequence: TGTGCCAGTAAACCCGACAGGGGGCAGAATTCACCCCTCCACTTT. Translated: CASKPDRGQNSPLHF. V is TRBV19 and J is TRBJ1-6; 10 bases map to TRBD1. The CDR3 contains 15 residues. Germline values: CDR1 LNHDA, CDR2 SQIVND (reference sequence). V lost 7 bases, J lost 7 bases, and 7 bases stayed unmatched.

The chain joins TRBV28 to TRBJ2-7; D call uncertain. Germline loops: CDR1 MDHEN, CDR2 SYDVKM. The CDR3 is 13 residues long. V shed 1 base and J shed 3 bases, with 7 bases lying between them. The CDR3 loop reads CASSLFQNYEQYF. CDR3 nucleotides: TGTGCCAGCAGTTTATTCCAGAACTACGAGCAGTACTTC.

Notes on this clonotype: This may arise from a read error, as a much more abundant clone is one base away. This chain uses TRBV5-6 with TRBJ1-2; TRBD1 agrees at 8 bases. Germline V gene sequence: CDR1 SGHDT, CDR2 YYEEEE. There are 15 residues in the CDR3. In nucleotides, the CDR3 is TGTGTCAGCAGCTTCGCTGACAGGGGAAGTTATGGCTACACCTTC. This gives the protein CVSSFADRGSYGYTF.